This TCR beta chain was captured by sequencing in a study of CD8 T cells in Susac syndrome (dated by TCRdb to about 2019). Concerning the study at large: Among the sequenced Susac syndrome patients, over five had clinically active disease and fewer than ten were in clinical remission. Susac syndrome patients were therapy-naive, on corticosteroids (some also receiving IVIg), or on IVIg alone at blood withdrawal. Repertoire sequencing was used to test whether CD8+ T cell activation and differentiation in Susac syndrome was antigen driven.

The study at large found these results: No clonal expansion was detected in the CD4+ T cell repertoire of Susac syndrome patients. The TCR sequencing and HLA analysis was acknowledged to have included a relatively small number of individuals.

High-throughput TCR beta sequencing profiled peripheral blood CD8+ and CD4+ T cells from healthy donors, Susac syndrome patients and multiple sclerosis patients. Susac syndrome patients met recently defined diagnostic criteria for definite or probable disease. CD8+ TEMRA cells were enriched by FACS, while bulk CD8+ and CD4+ T cells were purified by magnetic negative isolation. Blood was collected in EDTA tubes and processed within 24 hours, with PBMCs isolated through density gradient centrifugation. PBMCs intended for TCR sequencing were cryopreserved in liquid nitrogen and thawed later in a water bath at 37 degrees C. A purity of at least 90% was achieved for sorted or isolated CD4+, CD8+ and CD8+ TEMRA cells. Including cysteine and phenylalanine, the CDR3 has 13 amino acids. The sequence is cut down to CDR3 DNA, 39 bases in frame from base 1. Ends trimmed: V by 3 bases, J by 8 bases; bases unmatched to a gene: 6. In the germline V gene (reference sequence), CDR1 corresponds to DFQATT and CDR2 to SNEGSKA.

RNA was extracted using the RNeasy kit, and roughly 0.45 to 1 microgram was reverse transcribed with random hexamers. The immunoSEQ multiplex PCR assay, covering 54 Vbeta and 13 Jbeta segments, was used to amplify TCR beta CDR3 regions. Bias from PCR amplification was corrected by using a synthetic template baseline for primer optimization and for computational correction. The original pipeline was this. Only productive sequences were kept, with reads annotated to V, D and J genes according to IMGT and analyzed in immunoSEQ Analyzer. To calculate clonality, Shannon entropy was normalized by log2 of the number of productive unique sequences and then subtracted from one. Public and private clones were assessed among the 100 most prevalent clones of each patient and control. Clones were defined as Susac-specific when absent from the healthy and MS cohorts, from fewer than 1,200 published viral clones and from other ImmuneACCESS disease sequences. TCRdb reprocessed the public reads (quality trimming at Q25 with fastp, clone calling with MiXCR) and kept in-frame beta chains. Each CDR3 protein gets just one entry, which takes the most common genes and DNA from the rows behind it. The V and J calls and clone size come from TCRdb's table, not from the authors' own analysis. The sample table holds some 150,000 distinct CDR3 sequences, of which more than 85% were seen once. Clones ranked in the top ten supply 0.14% of the sample.

In the case of this clonotype: What this receptor recognizes is not known. No quality values exist for individual bases; no much larger clone is one base distant.

Source material: CD4+ T cells from PBMCs. The clonotype was recovered from a human donor with Susac syndrome. The chain links TRBV20-1 with TRBJ2-1, with TRBD2 identical over 8 junction bases. Read as DNA, the sequence is TGCAGTGCTAGCGGGAGGGCCACGGATGAGCAGTTCTTC. Translated, it gives CSASGRATDEQFF.